The 16 T cell receptor beta chains listed next were all sequenced from one sample in a study of OX40 agonist ivuxolimab in advanced cancers. The repertoire was sequenced with immunoSEQ multiplex PCR; TCRdb's copy has only in-frame clones and lacks some. The table shows approximately 91,000 clones, with over 75% occurring only once. The input for sequencing was CD4+ or CD8+ T cells sorted from blood, taken in a trial of the OX40 agonist ivuxolimab. The receptors derive from an adult with an advanced solid tumor such as melanoma, head and neck, liver or kidney cancer.

This chain connects TRBV27 to TRBJ1-4, with D perhaps TRBD1 (5 bases). Between the trimmed V and J ends, which lost 1 base and 4 bases, there was a span of 13 bases. The CDR3 runs 16 residues. Germline loops: CDR1 MNHEY, CDR2 SMNVEV (reference sequence). The chain's CDR3 is CASSLLPPGRNEKLFF. The CDR3 coding sequence is TGTGCCAGCAGTTTATTACCCCCGGGACGTAATGAAAAACTGTTTTTT.

This chain links TRBV2 with TRBJ1-3; D remains unclear. The V gene lost 0 bases and the J gene lost 0 bases, with 9 bases spanning the gap. The CDR3 contains 16 residues. The germline V gene has CDR1 SNHLY and CDR2 FYNNEI. DNA of the CDR3: TGTGCCAGCAGTGAAGCGAGAGGACTCTCTGGAAACACCATATATTTT. Translating gives CASSEARGLSGNTIYF.

The genes are TRBV5-1 and TRBJ2-2; 12 bases are a match to TRBD2. V dropped 0 bases and J dropped 6; count of bases not matched to a gene: 0. Germline values: CDR1 SGHRS, CDR2 YFSETQ. The CDR3 contains 15 residues. CDR3 bases: TGCGCCAGCAGCTTGGCTAGCGGGAGGGCCGGGGAGCTGTTTTTT. Translation gives CASSLASGRAGELFF.

The chain's CDR3 is CASSQATDTQYF. The CDR3 nucleotides are TGCGCCAGCAGCCAGGCCACAGATACGCAGTATTTT. The chain recombines TRBV4-1 with TRBJ2-3; no clear D gene. V dropped 3 bases and J dropped 2 bases, with 3 bases sitting between them. This CDR3 has 12 residues. Germline V gene sequence: CDR1 MGHRA, CDR2 YSYEKL.

The V and J genes are TRBV6-5 and TRBJ2-7; 7 bases fit TRBD1. The V gene's germline CDR1 is MNHEY and CDR2 SVGAGI. The CDR3 is made up of 13 amino acids. V was pared by 2 bases and J by 4 bases, with 2 bases of the junction left unmatched. CDR3 residues: CASSYNRGYEQYF. CDR3 bases: TGTGCCAGCAGTTACAACAGGGGTTACGAGCAGTACTTC.

The chain couples TRBV2 to TRBJ1-3; D not certain. CDR1 is SNHLY, CDR2 FYNNEI, per germline. V dropped 4 bases and J dropped 1 base, with 11 bases sitting between them. This CDR3 comprises 15 residues. The CDR3 DNA is TGTGCCAGCAGTGTGGGTCAGTTGTCTGGAAACACCATATATTTT. This encodes CASSVGQLSGNTIYF.

The rearrangement uses TRBV19 and TRBJ2-1; either TRBD1 or TRBD2 may supply D (5 bases each). Germline values: CDR1 LNHDA, CDR2 SQIVND (reference sequence). This CDR3 comprises 14 residues. The V and J ends lost 1 base and 4 bases respectively, with 8 bases between them. The CDR3 is CASSIGQRYNEQFF. In DNA, the CDR3 is TGTGCCAGTAGTATAGGACAGCGGTACAATGAGCAGTTCTTC.

This sequence joins TRBV11-2 and TRBJ1-1, with 7 bases lining up with TRBD1. CDR3 length: 14 amino acids. Germline CDR1 and CDR2: SGHAT and FQNNGV. Unmatched junction bases numbered 10, after V lost 7 bases and J lost 5 bases. As DNA, the CDR3 is TGTGCCAGCACCCTGACAGGGATGGGTACTGAAGCTTTCTTT. Its translation is CASTLTGMGTEAFF.

The chain combines TRBV5-4 with TRBJ2-3; 12 bases are shared with TRBD2. J lost 7 bases, V lost 4 bases, and 4 bases had no gene match. This CDR3 has 14 residues. Germline V lookup: CDR1 SGHNT, CDR2 YYREEE (reference sequence). The CDR3 region has the DNA TGTGCCAGCAGCCCCCGGACTAGCGGGAATACGCAGTATTTT. This translates into CASSPRTSGNTQYF.

CDR3 loop: CASSQWGLAGETDTQYF. Written as DNA, the CDR3 is TGTGCCAGCAGCCAATGGGGACTAGCGGGAGAGACAGATACGCAGTATTTT. The chain carries TRBV14 and TRBJ2-3, with TRBD2 matching 14 bases. Germline V CDR1 and CDR2: SGHDN, FVKESK. This CDR3 has 17 residues. Trimming cost V 2 bases and J 3 bases; bases outside gene matches: 4.

The chain is built from TRBV6-5 and TRBJ1-5; D is undetermined. This CDR3 region has 12 residues. CDR1 and CDR2 (germline): MNHEY, SVGAGI. Trimming left V 9 bases short and J 2 bases short, with 8 bases between. CDR3 DNA sequence: TGTGCCAGGGGCAGACGCAATCAGCCCCAGCATTTT. As protein: CARGRRNQPQHF.

About this clone: One junction end does not reproduce the germline sequence, and a read error may be involved. V is TRBV19 and J is TRBJ1-2; D is undetermined. This CDR3 has 13 amino acids. The germline V gene has CDR1 LNHDA and CDR2 SQIVND (reference sequence). The CDR3 is CASSVDTLGGYTF. The CDR3 DNA follows: TGTGCCAGTAGTGTAGACACCCTGGGGGGCTACACCTTC.

This clone has a single count. J is TRBJ2-2 and V is TRBV5-8; tentatively, D is TRBD1 (5 bases). There are 16 residues in the CDR3. The V gene's germline CDR1 is SGHTS and CDR2 YDEGEE. Trimming pared 1 base from V and 3 bases from J, leaving 13 bases between. As DNA, the CDR3 is TGTGCCAGCAGCTTGATATGGGGCGCAGACACCGGGGAGCTGTTTTTT. It translates to CASSLIWGADTGELFF.

The chain carries TRBV11-3 and TRBJ2-7; TRBD2 might be the D (6 bases). The germline V and J ends were trimmed by 5 bases and 0 bases, with 8 bases remaining between them. The CDR3 totals 13 residues. CDR1 and CDR2 from the germline V gene are SGHNT and YENEEA. CDR3 loop: CASSAGSSYEQYV. CDR3 nucleotide sequence: TGTGCCAGCAGCGCCGGGAGCTCCTACGAGCAGTACGTC.

This clone was counted a single time. The chain links TRBV28 to TRBJ2-5; 7 nucleotides agree with TRBD2. The CDR3 is 15 amino acids. Germline loops: CDR1 MDHEN, CDR2 SYDVKM. Trimming at V came to 3 bases and at J to 2 bases, leaving 6 bases not matched to a gene. CDR3 loop: CASSFKGGWQETQYF. The CDR3 DNA sequence: TGTGCCAGCAGTTTTAAGGGAGGGTGGCAAGAGACCCAGTACTTC.

This chain links TRBV11-2 with TRBJ2-2; TRBD2 matches 8 bases. CDR3 length equals 15 residues. Unmatched junction bases numbered 9, after V lost 5 bases and J lost 7 bases. CDR1 SGHAT and CDR2 FQNNGV come from the germline V gene. CDR3 residues: CASSLGLGLDGELFF. The CDR3 nucleotides read TGTGCCAGCAGCCTGGGACTAGGGCTTGACGGGGAGCTGTTTTTT.